The 13 T cell receptor beta chains listed next were all sequenced from one sample in a study of T cells after yellow fever vaccination. TCRdb passed the 5' RACE reads through MiXCR, listing each CDR3 protein once. The sample consists of 200,000 to 300,000 distinct CDR3 sequences, roughly 6.8% of them appearing once. Source: CD4+ T cells sorted from PBMCs, taken on the day of the yellow fever booster vaccination. These receptor sequences come from a man aged 30 to 39 who received the YFV17D yellow fever vaccine.

This clonotype was observed many times. The CDR3 nucleotides read TGTGCCTGGAGTGCCGGGACAGGGGGCTACTATGGCTACACCTTC. Residues: CAWSAGTGGYYGYTF. The chain combines TRBV30 with TRBJ1-2, with 12 nucleotides matching TRBD1. This CDR3 spans 15 amino acids. Germline V gives CDR1 GTSNPN, CDR2 SVGIG (reference sequence). V was clipped by 1 base and J by 3 bases; unmatched bases: 3.

This clonotype was seen a few times. This chain connects TRBV30 to TRBJ1-6; D remains unclear. The CDR3 totals 12 residues. Trimming took off 7 bases at V and 6 bases at J, with 10 bases between the two ends. CDR1 and CDR2 (germline): GTSNPN, SVGIG (reference sequence). CDR3 bases: TGTGCCTACAGCCTTTCTAATTCACCCCTCCACTTT. Translated, it gives CAYSLSNSPLHF. Looking up the rest from reference TRBV30 and TRBJ1-6 gives the full variable domain: SQTIHQWPATLVQPVGSPLSLECTVEGTSNPNLYWYRQAAGRGLQLLFYSVGIGQISSEVPQNLSASRPQDRQFILSSKKLLLSDSGFYLCAYSLSNSPLHFGNGTRLTVT.

This clonotype was recorded at least ten times. The rearrangement links TRBV23-1 to TRBJ2-7; 7 positions agree with TRBD1. TRBV23-1 has ORF status, its function being uncertain. The CDR3 has 15 residues. The J segment lost 0 bases and the V segment lost 6 bases, leaving 8 bases of the junction unmatched. The CDR3 DNA reads TGCGCCAGCAGCTGTGCCGGGACAGTCTCCTACGAGCAGTACTTC. The encoded protein is CASSCAGTVSYEQYF.

This clonotype was counted a few times. The chain couples TRBV12-3 or TRBV12-4 to TRBJ2-7; 7 bases align to TRBD2. There are 14 residues in the CDR3. V was clipped by 1 base and J by 5 bases; unmatched bases: 5. DNA of the CDR3: TGTGCCAGCAGTTTAGGCGGGAGTTTCGACGAGCAGTACTTC. Its translation: CASSLGGSFDEQYF.

The sample holds a few counts of this clonotype. This rearrangement joins TRBV4-2 to TRBJ1-6; D remains ambiguous. Trimming left V 0 bases short and J 9 bases short, with 9 bases between. CDR1 is LGHNA and CDR2 is YNFKEQ in the germline V gene. This CDR3 has 14 amino acids. Written as DNA, the CDR3 is TGTGCCAGCAGCCAAGATTTATCAGGTTCACCCCTCCACTTT. It yields the protein CASSQDLSGSPLHF.

In its sample, this clonotype was seen many times. J is TRBJ1-1 and V is TRBV6-1, with D possibly TRBD1 on 6 matching bases. Germline CDR1 and CDR2: MNHNS and SASEGT. CDR3 size: 14 residues. Deletions cut 6 bases from V and 3 bases from J, with 14 bases between. The CDR3 sequence: CASSPRGGYTEAFF. The CDR3 bases are TGTGCCAGCAGCCCACGAGGGGGTTACACTGAAGCTTTCTTT.

This clonotype has more than one count but fewer than ten. V and J are TRBV30 and TRBJ2-7; 10 nucleotides align to TRBD2. V lost 5 bases and J lost 3; bases outside the gene matches: 4. Germline V gives CDR1 GTSNPN, CDR2 SVGIG (reference sequence). The CDR3 spans 13 residues. The CDR3 nucleotides are TGTGCCTGGGAGAGGACTAGCGGCTACGAGCAGTACTTC. It yields the protein CAWERTSGYEQYF.

This clonotype was seen only a few times. The chain combines TRBV28 with TRBJ2-7, with unresolved D. CDR1 and CDR2 (germline): MDHEN, SYDVKM. V was pared by 7 bases and J by 5 bases, with 21 bases between. This CDR3 is 15 amino acids long. This chain's CDR3 is CASMTQSRFPHEQYF. CDR3 nucleotides: TGTGCCAGCATGACACAATCTAGGTTCCCCCACGAGCAGTACTTC. The variable domain in full, completed from reference TRBV28 and TRBJ2-7, reads DVKVTQSSRYLVKRTGEKVFLECVQDMDHENMFWYRQDPGLGLRLIYFSYDVKMKEKGDIPEGYSVSREKKERFSLILESASTNQTSMYLCASMTQSRFPHEQYFGPGTRLTVT.

Many counts were recorded for this clonotype. DNA for the CDR3: TGTGCCAGCAGCAAAACCTCGGGACTAGGGATAGGAGGCAACATTCAGTACTTC. Its protein is CASSKTSGLGIGGNIQYF. The rearrangement uses TRBV11-1 and TRBJ2-4; 8 bases are shared with TRBD2. V shed 5 bases and J 7 bases; nucleotides not matched to a gene: 19. CDR3 length: 18 residues. Germline V gene lookup returns CDR1 SGHAT and CDR2 FQDESV (reference sequence).

The chain uses TRBV6-2 or TRBV6-3 and TRBJ2-1; D perhaps matches TRBD2 (6 bases). The ends were cut back, 4 bases at V and 5 bases at J, with 18 bases in the middle. CDR3 size: 16 residues. Germline-derived CDR1 and CDR2 are MNHEY and SVGEGT. CDR3 in amino acids: CASSFGGTRRNNEQFF. CDR3 coding DNA: TGTGCCAGCAGTTTCGGGGGAACACGCAGGAACAATGAGCAGTTCTTC.

In this sample, this clonotype turned up many times. The chain carries TRBV7-2 and TRBJ2-1, with a possible D match to TRBD1 (5 bases). The length of the CDR3 is 16 residues. Trimming removed 5 bases from V and 1 base from J, with 15 bases in between. Per germline, CDR1 SGHTA and CDR2 FQGNSA. The CDR3 DNA is TGTGCCAGCAGCCCCCGCTTTGGGGCATCCTACAATGAGCAGTTCTTC. Protein product: CASSPRFGASYNEQFF.

This clonotype was counted a few times. Here the CDR3 DNA reads TGCAGTGCGGTACCTCGCGGAGGCACAGATACGCAGTATTTT. It yields the protein CSAVPRGGTDTQYF. V is TRBV20-1 and J is TRBJ2-3, with unresolved D. This CDR3 contains 14 residues. Germline V gene sequence: CDR1 DFQATT, CDR2 SNEGSKA (reference sequence). Trimming removed 6 bases at V and 1 base at J, with 14 bases between.

This clonotype was counted ten times or more. V usage is TRBV5-1 and J usage is TRBJ2-5; 8 nucleotides line up with TRBD2. Germline V lookup: CDR1 SGHRS, CDR2 YFSETQ. The CDR3 sequence is 16 residues long. The V and J ends lost 0 bases and 1 base, in that order; junction bases with no gene match: 5. The CDR3 DNA reads TGCGCCAGCAGCTTGGGCCAGCGGGGGCCCCAAGAGACCCAGTACTTC. Residues: CASSLGQRGPQETQYF. Using reference TRBV5-1 and TRBJ2-5 for the parts outside the CDR3, the full variable domain is KAGVTQTPRYLIKTRGQQVTLSCSPISGHRSVSWYQQTPGQGLQFLFEYFSETQRNKGNFPGRFSGRQFSNSRSEMNVSTLELGDSALYLCASSLGQRGPQETQYFGPGTRLLVL.